This T cell receptor (beta chain) was retrieved from a study of blood T cells in healthy people across ages. General observations from the study: Relative to aged donors, long-lived donors carried more naive CD4+ cells and displayed higher diversity.

Then a second PCR, running roughly 7 to 11 cycles, was carried out with a sample-barcoded 5' primer and a J-beta primer mix. In TCRdb, the 5' RACE reads were re-called with MiXCR into one record per CDR3 protein. Here the sample spans 850,000 to 1,100,000 distinct CDR3 sequences, under 40% being singletons. As to this clonotype: Its cognate antigen is unknown.

The CDR3 runs 17 residues. V shed 5 bases and J 0 bases; nucleotides not matched to a gene: 9. Russia was home to the donors, healthy Caucasian individuals aged about 6 to 90. The origin of this receptor is a man younger than 30 in good health. The sequenced sample consisted of blood. The chain joins TRBV12-3 or TRBV12-4 to TRBJ1-1; 10 positions match TRBD1. CDR3: CASSPSTGGLVNTEAFF. The DNA of the CDR3 is TGTGCCAGCAGTCCATCGACAGGGGGCCTGGTGAACACTGAAGCTTTCTTT.